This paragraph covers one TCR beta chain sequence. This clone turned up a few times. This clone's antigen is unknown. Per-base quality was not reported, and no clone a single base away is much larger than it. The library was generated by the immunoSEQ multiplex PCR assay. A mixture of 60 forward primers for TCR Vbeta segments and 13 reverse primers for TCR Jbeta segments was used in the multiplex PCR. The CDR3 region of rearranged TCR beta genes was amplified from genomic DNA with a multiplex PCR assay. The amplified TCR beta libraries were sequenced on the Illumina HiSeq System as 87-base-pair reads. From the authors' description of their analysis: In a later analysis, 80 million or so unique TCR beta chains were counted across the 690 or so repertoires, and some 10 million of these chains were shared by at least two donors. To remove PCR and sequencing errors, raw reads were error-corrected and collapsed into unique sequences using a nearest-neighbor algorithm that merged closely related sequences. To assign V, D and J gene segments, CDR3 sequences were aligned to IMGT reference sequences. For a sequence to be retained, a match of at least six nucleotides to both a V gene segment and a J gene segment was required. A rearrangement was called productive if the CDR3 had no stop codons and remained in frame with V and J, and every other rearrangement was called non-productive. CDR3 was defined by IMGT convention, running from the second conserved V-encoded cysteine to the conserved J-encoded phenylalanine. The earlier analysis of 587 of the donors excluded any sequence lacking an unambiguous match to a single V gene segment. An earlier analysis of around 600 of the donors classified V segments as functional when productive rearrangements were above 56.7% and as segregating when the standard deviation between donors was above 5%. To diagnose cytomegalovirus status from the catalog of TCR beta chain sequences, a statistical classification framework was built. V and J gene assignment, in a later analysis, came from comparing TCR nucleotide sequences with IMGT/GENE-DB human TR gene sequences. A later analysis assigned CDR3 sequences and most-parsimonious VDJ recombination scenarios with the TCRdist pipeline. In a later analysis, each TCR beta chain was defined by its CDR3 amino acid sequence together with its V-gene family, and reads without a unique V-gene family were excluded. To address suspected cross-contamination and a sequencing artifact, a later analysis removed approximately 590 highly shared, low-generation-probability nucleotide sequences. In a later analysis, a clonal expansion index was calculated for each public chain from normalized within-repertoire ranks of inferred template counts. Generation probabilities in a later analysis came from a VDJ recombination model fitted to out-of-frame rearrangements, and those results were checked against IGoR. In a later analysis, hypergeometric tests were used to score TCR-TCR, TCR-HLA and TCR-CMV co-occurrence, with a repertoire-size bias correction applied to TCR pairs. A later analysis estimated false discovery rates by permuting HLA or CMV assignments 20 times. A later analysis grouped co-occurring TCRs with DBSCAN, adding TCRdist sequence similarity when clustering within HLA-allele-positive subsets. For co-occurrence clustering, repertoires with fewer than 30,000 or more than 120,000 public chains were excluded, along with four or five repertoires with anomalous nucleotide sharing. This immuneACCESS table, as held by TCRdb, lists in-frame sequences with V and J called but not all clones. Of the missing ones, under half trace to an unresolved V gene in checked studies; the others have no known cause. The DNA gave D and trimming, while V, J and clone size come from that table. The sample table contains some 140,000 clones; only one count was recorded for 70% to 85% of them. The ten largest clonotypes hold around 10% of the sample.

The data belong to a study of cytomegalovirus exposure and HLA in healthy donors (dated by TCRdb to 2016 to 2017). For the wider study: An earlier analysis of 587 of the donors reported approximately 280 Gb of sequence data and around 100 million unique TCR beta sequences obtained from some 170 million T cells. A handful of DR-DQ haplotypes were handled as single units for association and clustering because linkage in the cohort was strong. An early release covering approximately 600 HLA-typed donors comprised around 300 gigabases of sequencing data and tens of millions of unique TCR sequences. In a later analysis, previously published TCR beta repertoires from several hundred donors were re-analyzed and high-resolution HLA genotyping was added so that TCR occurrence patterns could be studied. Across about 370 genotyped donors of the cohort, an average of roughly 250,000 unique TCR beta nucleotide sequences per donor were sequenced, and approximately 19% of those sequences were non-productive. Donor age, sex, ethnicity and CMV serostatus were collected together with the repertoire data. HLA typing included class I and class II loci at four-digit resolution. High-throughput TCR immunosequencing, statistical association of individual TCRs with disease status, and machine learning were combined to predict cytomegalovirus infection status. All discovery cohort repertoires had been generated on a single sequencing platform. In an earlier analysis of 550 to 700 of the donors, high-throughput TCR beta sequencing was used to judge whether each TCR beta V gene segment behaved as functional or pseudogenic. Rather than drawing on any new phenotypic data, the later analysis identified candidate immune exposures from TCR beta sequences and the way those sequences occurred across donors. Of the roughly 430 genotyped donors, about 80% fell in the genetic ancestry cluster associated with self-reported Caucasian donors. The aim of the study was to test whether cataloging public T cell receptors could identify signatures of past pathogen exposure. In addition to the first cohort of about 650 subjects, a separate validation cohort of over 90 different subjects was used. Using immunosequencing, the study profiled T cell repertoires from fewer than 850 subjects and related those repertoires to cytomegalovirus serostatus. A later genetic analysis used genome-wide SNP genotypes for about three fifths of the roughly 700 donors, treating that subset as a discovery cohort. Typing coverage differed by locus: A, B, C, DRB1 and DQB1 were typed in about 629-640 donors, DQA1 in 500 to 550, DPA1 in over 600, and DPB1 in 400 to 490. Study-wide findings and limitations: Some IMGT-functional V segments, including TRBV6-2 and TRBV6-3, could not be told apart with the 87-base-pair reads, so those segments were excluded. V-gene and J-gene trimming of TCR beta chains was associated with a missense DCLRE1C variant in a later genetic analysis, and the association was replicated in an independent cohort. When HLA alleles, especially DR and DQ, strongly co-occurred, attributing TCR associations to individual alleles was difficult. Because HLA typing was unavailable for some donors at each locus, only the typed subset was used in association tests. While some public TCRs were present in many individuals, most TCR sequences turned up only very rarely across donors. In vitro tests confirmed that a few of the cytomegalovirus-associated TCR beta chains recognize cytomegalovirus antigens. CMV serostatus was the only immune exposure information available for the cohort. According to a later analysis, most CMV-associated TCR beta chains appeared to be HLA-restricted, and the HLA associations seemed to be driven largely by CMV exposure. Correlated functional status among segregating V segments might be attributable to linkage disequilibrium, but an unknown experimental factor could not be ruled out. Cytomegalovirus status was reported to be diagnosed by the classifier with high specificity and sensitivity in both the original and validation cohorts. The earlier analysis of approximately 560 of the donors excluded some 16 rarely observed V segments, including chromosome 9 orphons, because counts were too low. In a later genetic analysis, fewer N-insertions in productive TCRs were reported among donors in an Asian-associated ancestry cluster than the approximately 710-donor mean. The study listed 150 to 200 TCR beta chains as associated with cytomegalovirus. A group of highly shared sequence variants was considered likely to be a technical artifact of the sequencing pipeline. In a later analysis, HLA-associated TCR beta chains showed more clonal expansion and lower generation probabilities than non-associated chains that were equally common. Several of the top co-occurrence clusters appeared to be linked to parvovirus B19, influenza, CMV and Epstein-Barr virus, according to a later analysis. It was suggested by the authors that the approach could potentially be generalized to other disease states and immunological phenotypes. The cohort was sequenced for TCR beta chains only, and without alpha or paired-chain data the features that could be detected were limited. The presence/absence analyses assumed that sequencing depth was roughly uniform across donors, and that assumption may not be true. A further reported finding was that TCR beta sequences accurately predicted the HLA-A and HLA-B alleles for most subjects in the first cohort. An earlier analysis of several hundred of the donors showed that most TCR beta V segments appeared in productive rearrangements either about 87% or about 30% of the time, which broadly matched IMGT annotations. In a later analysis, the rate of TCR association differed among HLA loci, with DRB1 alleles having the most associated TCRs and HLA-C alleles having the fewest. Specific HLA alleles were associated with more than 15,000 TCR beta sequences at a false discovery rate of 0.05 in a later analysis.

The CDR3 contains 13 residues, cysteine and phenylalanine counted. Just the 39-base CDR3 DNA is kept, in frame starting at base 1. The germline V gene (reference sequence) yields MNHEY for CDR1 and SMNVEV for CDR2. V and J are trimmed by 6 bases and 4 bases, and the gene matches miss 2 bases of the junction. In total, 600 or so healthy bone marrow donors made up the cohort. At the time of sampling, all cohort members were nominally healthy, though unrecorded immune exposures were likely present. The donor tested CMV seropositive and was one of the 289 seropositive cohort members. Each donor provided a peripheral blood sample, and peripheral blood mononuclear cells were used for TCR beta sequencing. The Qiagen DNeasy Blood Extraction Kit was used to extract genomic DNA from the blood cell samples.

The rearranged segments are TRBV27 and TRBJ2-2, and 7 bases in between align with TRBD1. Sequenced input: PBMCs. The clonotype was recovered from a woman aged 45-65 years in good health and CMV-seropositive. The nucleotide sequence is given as TGTGCCAGCAGAGGGGGCCTCACCGGGGAGCTGTTTTTT. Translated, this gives CASRGGLTGELFF.